One and the same sample provided the 3 T cell receptor beta chains below, sequenced in a study of shared clonotypes between healthy human individuals. Assay used: immunoSEQ multiplex PCR; TCRdb lists only in-frame clones, some missing. The sample shows some 1,100,000 clones, 75% to 85% of them seen only once. The sequencing sample was made of memory CD4+ T cells from PBMCs. As for subset: CD45RA-negative fraction. Receptors originate from a man between 18 and 35 years old in good health. Some clones in this sample may be carry-over from other donors' samples.

As to this clone: Other DNA sequences in the sample encode the same CDR3. V usage is TRBV5-1 and J usage is TRBJ2-7; 8 bases agree with TRBD1. Germline lookup yields CDR1 SGHRS and CDR2 YFSETQ. V dropped 3 bases and J dropped 3; count of bases not matched to a gene: 5. This CDR3 has 14 amino acids. The DNA of the CDR3 is TGCGCCAGCAGCTCGGGACAGGCCATCTACGAGCAGTACTTC. Translated, it gives CASSSGQAIYEQYF.

The V gene is TRBV12-2, the J gene TRBJ2-1; no DNA check was done on the table's D call, TRBD2. TRBV12-2 is described as a pseudogene. CDR3 length: 11 residues. The CDR3 loop reads CASRLFNEQFF. The DNA for the CDR3 is TGTGCAAGTCGCCTCTTCAATGAGCAGTTCTTC.

There are a few counts of this clone. The chain recombines TRBV2 with TRBJ1-1; D is possibly TRBD1 (5 bases). Trimming shortened V by 4 bases and J by 1 base, and 10 bases separated the two germline ends. This CDR3 region has 14 residues. Germline assignment: CDR1 SNHLY and CDR2 FYNNEI. CDR3 DNA sequence: TGTGCCAGCAGTGTGCAGGGTCGGAACACTGAAGCTTTCTTT. Translation gives CASSVQGRNTEAFF. Variable domain in full (rest from reference TRBV2 and TRBJ1-1): EPEVTQTPSHQVTQMGQEVILRCVPISNHLYFYWYRQILGQKVEFLVSFYNNEISEKSEIFDDQFSVERPDGSNFTLKIRSTKLEDSAMYFCASSVQGRNTEAFFGQGTRLTVV.